This T cell receptor (beta chain) was retrieved from a study of early T cells in non-severe SARS-CoV-2 infection. Whole-study context: RNA in bulk from unsorted whole blood was sequenced, and chains were unpaired. General study results and limits: Anti-spike CD8 responses were favored in VDJdb matching, and private and CD4 specificities were missed.

Unique molecular identifiers were added to individual cDNA molecules. TCRdb reprocessed the 5' RACE reads with MiXCR, giving one entry per CDR3 protein. The profile covers roughly 69,000 distinct CDR3 sequences, with approximately 9.5% appearing a single time and 4.5% to 6.5% taken by the ten largest. This CDR3 has 13 residues. The germline CDR1 and CDR2 sequences are SGHVS and FQNEAQ. Trimming took off 5 bases at V and 3 bases at J, with 7 bases between the two ends. This clonotype was found many times. Antigen unknown. This clonotype originated in an adult who was a healthcare worker with PCR-confirmed SARS-CoV-2 infection or an uninfected control (not recorded which). This chain uses TRBV7-8 with TRBJ2-2; D remains unclear. Specimen: whole blood. The CDR3 sequence: CASSLTHTGELFF. The CDR3 DNA reads TGTGCCAGCAGCCTCACCCACACCGGGGAGCTGTTTTTT.